This passage covers 6 T cell receptor beta chains from one sample sequenced in a study of OX40 agonist ivuxolimab in advanced cancers. TCRdb keeps only in-frame clones here, not all; method: immunoSEQ multiplex PCR. The table includes roughly 64,000 clones, roughly nine tenths detected once. The sample in question was CD4+ or CD8+ T cells sorted from blood, obtained in a trial of the OX40 agonist ivuxolimab. The receptors here all came from an adult with an advanced solid tumor such as melanoma, head and neck, liver or kidney cancer.

The rearrangement uses TRBV11-2 and TRBJ2-1; no clear D gene. Trimming took 0 bases from V and 7 from J, leaving 10 bases between them. Germline CDR1 is SGHAT and CDR2 is FQNNGV. The CDR3 consists of 14 residues. The CDR3 DNA reads TGTGCCAGCAGCTTAGAAAGTAGGCCTAATGAGCAGTTCTTC. This gives the protein CASSLESRPNEQFF.

The rearrangement uses TRBV30 and TRBJ2-7; 9 nucleotides line up with TRBD2. The CDR3 has 15 amino acids. The ends lost 0 bases at V and 3 bases at J; junction bases unmatched: 6. The germline V gene encodes CDR1 GTSNPN and CDR2 SVGIG (reference sequence). The CDR3 DNA reads TGTGCCTGGAGTGTGTTACTAGCGGGTAGCTACGAGCAGTACTTC. It is translated as CAWSVLLAGSYEQYF.

Concerning this clone itself: One junction end does not reproduce the germline sequence, and a read error may be involved. The rearrangement links TRBV5-8 to TRBJ1-5; D call uncertain. The CDR3 is made up of 15 amino acids. Germline V gene data show CDR1 as SGHTS and CDR2 as YDEGEE. CDR3 DNA: TGTGCCAGCAGCTTGGCGTATCCCAGCAGTCAGCCCCAGCATTTT. Its protein product is CASSLAYPSSQPQHF.

The chain combines TRBV2 with TRBJ2-2, with 10 bases aligning to TRBD2. There are 19 residues in the CDR3. The trim removed 6 bases at V and 1 base at J, leaving 14 bases unmatched. Germline-derived CDR1 and CDR2 are SNHLY and FYNNEI. This chain's CDR3 is CASRDRLAGGGWNTGELFF. The DNA of the CDR3 is TGTGCCAGCAGGGACCGACTAGCGGGCGGGGGTTGGAACACCGGGGAGCTGTTTTTT.

V gene TRBV7-9 combines with J gene TRBJ1-2; TRBD1 is a possible D gene (6 bases). Per the germline V gene, CDR1 is SEHNR and CDR2 is FQNEAQ (reference sequence). The CDR3 covers 16 residues. The V end was cut by 4 bases, the J end by 4 bases, with 19 bases between. CDR3 bases: TGTGCCAGCAGCTCAAAGGCTGGGGGCACGACCTATGGCTACACCTTC. Its protein is CASSSKAGGTTYGYTF. Filled out from reference TRBV7-9 and TRBJ1-2, the complete variable domain reads DTGVSQNPRHKITKRGQNVTFRCDPISEHNRLYWYRQTLGQGPEFLTYFQNEAQLEKSRLLSDRFSAERPKGSFSTLEIQRTEQGDSAMYLCASSSKAGGTTYGYTFGSGTRLTVV.

The V call is TRBV7-6, the J call TRBJ2-7, with TRBD1 matching over 9 bases. This CDR3 has 15 amino acids. Germline CDR1 reads SGHVS; CDR2 reads FNYEAQ. Unmatched junction bases numbered 11, after V lost 4 bases and J lost 7 bases. In DNA, the CDR3 is TGTGCCAGCAGCTCATCCGGGACAGGGCCTTCTGAGCAGTACTTC. Translating gives CASSSSGTGPSEQYF.